This T cell receptor (beta chain) was documented in a study of blood T cell repertoires in COVID-19. Whole-study context: There were acute and convalescent COVID-19 samples, and they came from the United States, Italy and Spain. PBMCs, B-cell-depleted T cells, or T cells provided the cDNA or gDNA that made up the material.

Authors' processing steps: Reference gene primer amplification gave nucleated cell count estimates. Libraries were prepared by immunoSEQ multiplex PCR; TCRdb keeps only in-frame clonotypes and omits some of them. Clone size and V and J calls were adopted from that table, with D and trimming inferred from the DNA. The sample consists of about 310,000 clones, about 90% of them appearing once. The germline V gene encodes CDR1 MNHEY and CDR2 SVGAGI. This CDR3 comprises 14 residues. V lost 7 bases to trimming and J lost 12 bases, with 19 bases between them. Sequenced material: peripheral blood. The chain is built from TRBV6-5 and TRBJ1-6; possible D gene TRBD1, 5 bases. The TCR originated in a woman aged 45-65 years who had recovered from COVID-19. The CDR3 DNA sequence: TGTGCCAGCACCCCAAGGGGATTAATTCAACCCCTCCACTTT. As protein: CASTPRGLIQPLHF.